This T cell receptor beta chain was captured by sequencing in a study of blood T cell repertoires in COVID-19. About the study: Acute and convalescent COVID-19 samples came from the United States, Italy and Spain.

Original analysis: Reference gene primer amplification yielded estimated nucleated cell counts. The method was immunoSEQ multiplex PCR; TCRdb's version includes in-frame clones alone and lacks a portion of them. Clone size and the V and J calls come from that table; the DNA yielded D and trimming. The sample holds 120,000 to 150,000 clones; about 88% are singletons and the top ten take 2.6%. J lost 6 bases, V lost 5 bases, and 10 bases had no gene match. Germline V gene data show CDR1 as SGHTA and CDR2 as FQGTGA. CDR3 size: 16 residues. The receptor comes from a human donor with acute or convalescent COVID-19. The donor label of this sample is uncertain. The sequenced material came from peripheral blood. V is TRBV7-3 and J is TRBJ2-3, with 11 positions matching TRBD2. The CDR3 sequence: CASSPLLAGGPDTQYF. CDR3 nucleotides: TGTGCCAGCAGCCCCCTTCTAGCGGGAGGCCCCGATACGCAGTATTTT.